The next 28 T cell receptor beta chains were all read from a single sample in a study of T cells in Graves' hyperthyroidism and ophthalmopathy (dated by TCRdb to the late 2010s). To prepare the library, multiplex PCR was applied. TCRdb lists the instrument as Illumina HiSeq 2000. The TCR beta CDR3 regions were amplified from RNA transcripts. The TCR CDR3 was subjected to a first round of RT-PCR using the HTBI primer set and the Qiagen OneStep RT-PCR kit. TCRdb cleaned the public reads at Q25 with fastp, built clones with MiXCR and kept in-frame beta chains. Merged by CDR3 protein, the rows form single entries marked with the most common genes and DNA. Present in this sample are some 510,000 distinct CDR3 sequences, more than 20% of which were seen just once. In total, the top ten clones hold less than 30% of the sample. Sequenced sample: blood. The receptors originated from a man in his late teens or twenties with Graves' hyperthyroidism.

In its sample, this clonotype was seen many times. The chain joins TRBV9 to TRBJ1-2, with D unclear. CDR3 size: 10 residues. Trimming shortened V by 2 bases and J by 8 bases, and 4 bases separated the two germline ends. Germline V gene lookup returns CDR1 SGDLS and CDR2 YYNGEE. CDR3 sequence reads: CASSVRGYTF. The CDR3 DNA is TGTGCCAGCAGCGTGCGGGGCTACACCTTC.

In its sample, this clonotype was seen a few times. This rearrangement joins TRBV19 to TRBJ1-1; no definite D call. The CDR3 length is 17 residues. The germline gives CDR1 LNHDA, CDR2 SQIVND (reference sequence). Trimming stripped 0 bases from V and 5 bases from J, with 19 bases between. The chain's CDR3 is CASSIDLWTSGGTEAFF. The CDR3 DNA follows: TGTGCCAGTAGTATAGATCTATGGACGTCGGGAGGAACTGAAGCTTTCTTT.

CDR3 protein: CASSLEWQGRGGFF. For the CDR3, the DNA is TGTGCCAGCAGCTTGGAATGGCAGGGGAGGGGGGGTTTCTTT. The chain joins TRBV5-8 to TRBJ1-1; D perhaps matches TRBD1 (6 bases). CDR1 and CDR2 from the germline V gene are SGHTS and YDEGEE. This CDR3 contains 14 residues. V was shortened by 0 bases and J by 13 bases, with 19 bases between the two germline ends.

This clonotype has at least ten counts. The V and J genes are TRBV11-2 and TRBJ2-7, with 7 bases identical to TRBD1. The germline V gene encodes CDR1 SGHAT and CDR2 FQNNGV. The trim removed 6 bases at V and 2 bases at J, leaving 10 bases unmatched. The CDR3 loop spans 15 amino acids. The CDR3 sequence: CASRKTGSTPYEQYF. Written as DNA, the CDR3 is TGTGCCAGCAGGAAGACAGGGTCGACTCCCTACGAGCAGTACTTC.

This clonotype was seen ten or more times. This chain uses TRBV6-1 with TRBJ1-5, with 9 bases fitting TRBD1. The V segment lost 7 bases and the J segment 7 bases; nucleotides outside the gene matches: 11. The V gene's germline CDR1 is MNHNS and CDR2 SASEGT. This CDR3 is built from 15 residues. The CDR3 DNA follows: TGTGCCAGCACAAAGGGACAGGGCGTACTGCAGCCCCAGCATTTT. This codes for CASTKGQGVLQPQHF.

This chain links TRBV5-1 with TRBJ2-2, with 7 bases lining up with TRBD1. The CDR3 has 16 residues. V was clipped by 2 bases and J by 5 bases; unmatched bases: 9. Germline CDR1 is SGHRS and CDR2 is YFSETQ. The CDR3 region has the DNA TGCGCCAGCAGCTTTGACAGGGAAGAGGTAACCGGGGAGCTGTTTTTT. Its translation: CASSFDREEVTGELFF.

There are a few counts of this clonotype. As DNA, the CDR3 is TGTGCCAGCAGTGAATTTCGGAAAAACATTCAGTACTTC. Its translation is CASSEFRKNIQYF. The genes are TRBV2 and TRBJ2-4; D is unclear. The V gene's germline CDR1 is SNHLY and CDR2 FYNNEI. Between the trimmed V and J ends, which lost 2 bases and 4 bases, there was a span of 6 bases. The CDR3 totals 13 residues.

In this sample, this clonotype turned up many times. The V gene is TRBV28, the J gene TRBJ2-2; 7 bases fit TRBD2. The CDR3 loop spans 15 amino acids. Per the germline V gene, CDR1 is MDHEN and CDR2 is SYDVKM. J lost 3 bases, V lost 3 bases, and 4 bases had no gene match. Written as DNA, the CDR3 is TGTGCCAGCAGTTTGGGGAGGGGTTACACCGGGGAGCTGTTTTTT. Its protein product is CASSLGRGYTGELFF.

This clonotype has just a few counts. V gene TRBV11-2 combines with J gene TRBJ1-2, with D possibly TRBD1 on 5 matching bases. Germline assignment: CDR1 SGHAT and CDR2 FQNNGV. The germline V and J ends were trimmed by 1 base and 13 bases, with 16 bases remaining between them. This CDR3 spans 13 amino acids. Here the CDR3 DNA reads TGTGCCAGCAGCTTAGCCTCTGACAGCCGTACCACCTTC. Protein sequence: CASSLASDSRTTF.

As concerns this clonotype: Germline is not matched at one junction end, which may reflect a read error. V gene TRBV12-3 or TRBV12-4 combines with J gene TRBJ2-2, with 10 bases fitting TRBD1. This CDR3 has 16 amino acids. The CDR3 nucleotides read TGTGCCAGCAGCCCCAGACAGGGGGCTATCACCGGGGAGCTGTGTTTT. This gives the protein CASSPRQGAITGELCF.

This clonotype came up many times. The V and J genes are TRBV30 and TRBJ2-5, with D perhaps matching TRBD1 (6 bases). Germline-derived CDR1 and CDR2 are GTSNPN and SVGIG (reference sequence). The CDR3 runs to 12 residues. With 5 bases removed from V and 9 bases from J, the gap between germline ends came to 16 bases. CDR3 amino acids: CAWGTRSVAQYF. CDR3 bases: TGTGCCTGGGGGACAAGGAGTGTGGCCCAGTACTTC. The whole variable domain, remainder taken from reference TRBV30 and TRBJ2-5, is SQTIHQWPATLVQPVGSPLSLECTVEGTSNPNLYWYRQAAGRGLQLLFYSVGIGQISSEVPQNLSASRPQDRQFILSSKKLLLSDSGFYLCAWGTRSVAQYFGPGTRLLVL.

The chain is built from TRBV5-1 and TRBJ1-1, with no clear D. Trimming removed 2 bases from V and 5 bases from J, with 10 bases in between. Germline CDR1 and CDR2: SGHRS and YFSETQ. This CDR3 comprises 13 residues. This chain's CDR3 is CASSLTERTEAFF. CDR3 coding DNA: TGCGCCAGCAGCTTAACGGAAAGAACTGAAGCTTTCTTT.

This clonotype was counted between two and nine times. The gene calls are TRBV28 and TRBJ2-2; D unclear. The CDR3 is 14 amino acids. Germline assignment: CDR1 MDHEN and CDR2 SYDVKM. V was clipped by 2 bases and J by 4 bases, with 8 bases between them. CDR3 protein: CASSLRRTTGELFF. DNA for the CDR3: TGTGCCAGCAGTTTACGGCGGACCACCGGGGAGCTGTTTTTT.

This clonotype was observed many times. This chain uses TRBV7-8 with TRBJ1-1, with D hard to call. Trimming left V 1 base short and J 1 base short, with 7 bases between. Germline V gives CDR1 SGHVS, CDR2 FQNEAQ. CDR3 size: 14 residues. The CDR3 spells CASSLVQRNTEAFF. In DNA, the CDR3 is TGTGCCAGCAGCTTAGTTCAGAGGAACACTGAAGCTTTCTTT. Drawing the rest from reference TRBV7-8 and TRBJ1-1, the complete variable domain is GAGVSQSPRYKVAKRGQDVALRCDPISGHVSLFWYQQALGQGPEFLTYFQNEAQLDKSGLPSDRFFAERPEGSVSTLKIQRTQQEDSAVYLCASSLVQRNTEAFFGQGTRLTVV.

This clonotype has a count of ten or more. The CDR3 here is CASSAGQGALYGYTF. In nucleotides, the CDR3 is TGTGCCAGCAGCGCCGGACAGGGGGCCCTTTATGGCTACACCTTC. The chain links TRBV7-8 to TRBJ1-2; 11 bases map to TRBD1. Per the germline V gene, CDR1 is SGHVS and CDR2 is FQNEAQ. The CDR3 is made up of 15 amino acids. V lost 5 bases to trimming and J lost 5 bases; unmatched junction nucleotides: 7.

This clonotype was seen a handful of times. V usage is TRBV28 and J usage is TRBJ2-5; 7 bases are shared with TRBD2. Germline values: CDR1 MDHEN, CDR2 SYDVKM. CDR3 length: 15 residues. V dropped 6 bases and J dropped 2; count of bases not matched to a gene: 9. For the CDR3, the DNA is TGTGCCAGCAGCCCCCTCCAGCGGGGTCAAGAGACCCAGTACTTC. Translated, it gives CASSPLQRGQETQYF.

The V call is TRBV29-1, the J call TRBJ1-2; D possibly corresponds to TRBD1 (6 bases). Germline CDR1 reads SQVTM; CDR2 reads ANQGSEA. Deletions cut 7 bases from V and 2 bases from J, with 14 bases between. This CDR3 contains 13 residues. The DNA of the CDR3 is TGCAGCGCCCCCCGGGACACCAACTATGGCTACACCTTC. This codes for CSAPRDTNYGYTF.

This clonotype was seen only a few times. The V and J genes are TRBV4-1 and TRBJ1-1; D may be TRBD1 (5 bases). Looked up from germline, CDR1 is MGHRA and CDR2 is YSYEKL. This CDR3 region has 16 residues. V lost 5 bases, J lost 1 base, and 17 bases lay in between. Here the CDR3 reads CASSAAPKTANTEAFF. CDR3 bases: TGCGCCAGCAGCGCCGCCCCCAAGACAGCGAACACTGAAGCTTTCTTT.

In nucleotides, the CDR3 is TGCGCCAGCAGCCAAGATAGGAGCGGGGGGGCGATGGAGACCCAGTACTTC. As protein: CASSQDRSGGAMETQYF. The chain recombines TRBV4-1 with TRBJ2-5; the match to TRBD2 covers 10 bases. Germline CDR1 reads MGHRA; CDR2 reads YSYEKL. V gave up 0 bases and J gave up 5 bases; unmatched junction bases: 9. The CDR3 extends over 17 amino acids.

In nucleotides, the CDR3 is TGCAGCGTTGGAAGCAGAACGGGCGGGGAGCTGTTTTTT. Translation gives CSVGSRTGGELFF. The genes are TRBV29-1 and TRBJ2-2; unclear D gene. Trimming left V 4 bases short and J 7 bases short, with 13 bases between. CDR1 and CDR2 (germline): SQVTM, ANQGSEA. This CDR3 is 13 amino acids long.

This clonotype was seen ten or more times. J is TRBJ1-2 and V is TRBV4-1; D remains ambiguous. Trimming shortened V by 5 bases and J by 4 bases, and 5 bases separated the two germline ends. The germline V gene has CDR1 MGHRA and CDR2 YSYEKL. The length of the CDR3 is 11 residues. This CDR3 reads CASSSIYGYTF. CDR3 in DNA: TGCGCCAGCAGCTCGATCTATGGCTACACCTTC.

This clonotype was recorded at least ten times. This CDR3 is CASSLAEENTEAFF. DNA of the CDR3: TGTGCCAGCAGCTTGGCTGAGGAGAACACTGAAGCTTTCTTT. The chain links TRBV7-2 to TRBJ1-1, with D unclear. The V end was cut by 3 bases, the J end by 1 base, with 9 bases between. From germline, CDR1 is SGHTA and CDR2 FQGNSA. There are 14 residues in the CDR3. The full variable domain, completed using reference TRBV7-2 and TRBJ1-1, is GAGVSQSPSNKVTEKGKDVELRCDPISGHTALYWYRQSLGQGLEFLIYFQGNSAPDKSGLPSDRFSAERTGGSVSTLTIQRTQQEDSAVYLCASSLAEENTEAFFGQGTRLTVV.

The V call is TRBV27, the J call TRBJ1-1, with D uncertain. V was clipped by 10 bases and J by 5 bases, with 11 bases between them. Germline lookup yields CDR1 MNHEY and CDR2 SMNVEV (reference sequence). CDR3 length equals 11 residues. The chain's CDR3 is CATLGRTEAFF. As DNA, the CDR3 is TGTGCCACCCTTGGCCGAACTGAAGCTTTCTTT.

This clonotype was counted many times. The CDR3 does not end in the conserved phenylalanine or tryptophan, so this is likely a read error. V and J are TRBV20-1 and TRBJ2-5, with a tentative D call TRBD1 (7 bases). CDR3 length equals 14 residues. The V end lost 6 bases, the J end lost 5 bases, and 19 bases lay between the germline ends. The germline gives CDR1 DFQATT, CDR2 SNEGSKA (reference sequence). CDR3 DNA: TGCAGTGCGAACAGGGGACTCAGAGTGGAGACCCAGTACCTC. It codes for CSANRGLRVETQYL.

The rearrangement links TRBV15 to TRBJ1-5, with D perhaps matching TRBD1 (5 bases). The CDR3 spans 14 residues. V lost 1 base and J 7 bases, leaving 11 bases between the germline ends. Germline V CDR1 and CDR2: LNHNV, YYDKDF (reference sequence). The CDR3, as DNA: TGTGCCACCAGCAGAGTTGGGGGGATCCAGCCCCAGCATTTT. This translates into CATSRVGGIQPQHF.

This clonotype was picked up many times. The chain has TRBV15 and TRBJ1-5; no clear D gene. The length of the CDR3 is 14 residues. Germline V gives CDR1 LNHNV, CDR2 YYDKDF (reference sequence). V was pared by 1 base and J by 7 bases, with 11 bases between. CDR3 bases: TGTGCCACCAGCAGAGGCGCCGCCGGCCAGCCCCAGCATTTT. It encodes CATSRGAAGQPQHF. The full variable domain, its missing parts supplied by reference TRBV15 and TRBJ1-5, is DAMVIQNPRYQVTQFGKPVTLSCSQTLNHNVMYWYQQKSSQAPKLLFHYYDKDFNNEADTPDNFQSRRPNTSFCFLDIRSPGLGDTAMYLCATSRGAAGQPQHFGDGTRLSIL.

J is TRBJ2-4 and V is TRBV6-1; 9 bases match TRBD1. Trimming at V came to 7 bases and at J to 2 bases, leaving 9 bases not matched to a gene. The germline gives CDR1 MNHNS, CDR2 SASEGT. This CDR3 region has 16 residues. This chain's CDR3 is CASKEPGQGPKNIQYF. The CDR3 nucleotides are TGTGCCAGCAAAGAACCGGGACAGGGCCCCAAAAACATTCAGTACTTC.

J is TRBJ1-2 and V is TRBV28; 8 bases are shared with TRBD1. Germline V gene sequence: CDR1 MDHEN, CDR2 SYDVKM. The V gene end was trimmed by 8 bases and the J gene end by 5 bases; junction bases not matched to a gene: 7. CDR3 length: 13 residues. CDR3 DNA sequence: TGTGCCAGCGGTAGGACAGGGACTTATGGCTACACCTTC. It yields the protein CASGRTGTYGYTF.